Shown below are 30 T cell receptor beta chains from a single sample sequenced in a study of response to subunit inactivated influenza vaccine. TCRdb fed the RT-PCR reads into MiXCR, producing one record per CDR3 protein. Altogether more than 600,000 distinct CDR3 sequences are present, around 18% being singletons, with the ten largest covering 11%. The sequencing used PBMCs from blood, collected 5 days after vaccination. The receptors derive from a man in his fifties or sixties who received an inactivated influenza vaccine.

The rearrangement joins TRBV9 to TRBJ2-2, with TRBD2 matching 8 bases. J lost 6 bases, V lost 0 bases, and 7 bases had no gene match. The CDR3 is 16 amino acids. Germline CDR1 and CDR2: SGDLS and YYNGEE. The CDR3 region is CASSVVAAGGAGELFF. CDR3 in DNA: TGTGCCAGCAGCGTAGTGGCTGCGGGGGGCGCCGGGGAGCTGTTTTTT.

The chain couples TRBV20-1 to TRBJ1-1, with D hard to call. Germline V gives CDR1 DFQATT, CDR2 SNEGSKA (reference sequence). V was clipped by 3 bases and J by 3 bases, with 14 bases between them. This CDR3 is built from 14 residues. The CDR3 DNA follows: TGCAGTGCTAGGGCCCCTCTTGGCTACACTGAAGCTTTCTTT. This gives the protein CSARAPLGYTEAFF.

The sample holds a few counts of this clonotype. The V and J genes are TRBV20-1 and TRBJ2-3; unclear D gene. This CDR3 has 14 residues. The V end lost 3 bases, the J end lost 1 base, and 11 bases lay between the germline ends. The germline V gene has CDR1 DFQATT and CDR2 SNEGSKA (reference sequence). The CDR3 DNA reads as TGCAGTGCTAGTCCGAGACAACGCACAGATACGCAGTATTTT. It encodes CSASPRQRTDTQYF.

About this clonotype itself: It may be a read error: a sequence one base away is much more abundant. The chain employs TRBV5-6 and TRBJ2-7; TRBD1 agrees at 7 bases. Germline V gene data show CDR1 as SGHDT and CDR2 as YYEEEE. The V and J ends lost 3 bases and 2 bases, in that order; junction bases with no gene match: 5. The CDR3 is 14 residues long. CDR3 bases: TGTGCCAGCAGCTATCCGGGACAGACCTACGAGCAGTACTTC. Its protein is CASSYPGQTYEQYF.

This clonotype appeared a few times. V is TRBV20-1 and J is TRBJ2-3; D remains ambiguous. The CDR3 is made up of 10 amino acids. Germline CDR1 reads DFQATT; CDR2 reads SNEGSKA (reference sequence). Between the trimmed V and J ends, which lost 4 bases and 7 bases, there was a span of 6 bases. The chain's CDR3 is CSAKKYTQYF. CDR3 sequence (DNA): TGCAGTGCTAAAAAATATACGCAGTATTTT.

A few counts support this clonotype. The rearrangement uses TRBV12-3 or TRBV12-4 and TRBJ2-1; 7 bases fit TRBD2. The CDR3 is 14 amino acids. V was clipped by 8 bases and J by 7 bases; unmatched bases: 11. CDR3 in DNA: TGTGCCAGCGTGTCCCTCACCGGGGGGAATGAGCAGTTCTTC. Translating it yields CASVSLTGGNEQFF.

CDR3: CSASSEWGEQYF. The CDR3, as DNA: TGCAGTGCTAGTAGTGAATGGGGCGAGCAGTACTTC. The chain links TRBV20-1 to TRBJ2-7; no definite D call. The CDR3 has 12 amino acids. Germline V gene sequence: CDR1 DFQATT, CDR2 SNEGSKA (reference sequence). V gave up 3 bases and J gave up 6 bases, with 12 bases separating them.

The CDR3 coding sequence is TGCAGTGCTAGAGATCGAAGGGGGCACAACTATGGCTACACCTTC. Its translation: CSARDRRGHNYGYTF. The chain is built from TRBV20-1 and TRBJ1-2; TRBD1 matches at 7 bases. Germline V lookup: CDR1 DFQATT, CDR2 SNEGSKA (reference sequence). This CDR3 comprises 15 residues. The V and J ends lost 0 bases and 2 bases, in that order; junction bases with no gene match: 6.

This clonotype was counted between two and nine times. This chain joins TRBV7-2 and TRBJ2-2, with D tentatively TRBD2 (6 bases). CDR1 and CDR2 (germline): SGHTA, FQGNSA. This CDR3 has 16 residues. V was cut by 0 bases and J by 1 base, with 9 bases left in between. Written as DNA, the CDR3 is TGTGCCAGCAGCTTAGCCCAGGGACTGAACACCGGGGAGCTGTTTTTT. Protein product: CASSLAQGLNTGELFF. The full variable domain, rest sourced from reference TRBV7-2 and TRBJ2-2, is GAGVSQSPSNKVTEKGKDVELRCDPISGHTALYWYRQSLGQGLEFLIYFQGNSAPDKSGLPSDRFSAERTGGSVSTLTIQRTQQEDSAVYLCASSLAQGLNTGELFFGEGSRLTVL.

Many counts were recorded for this clonotype. The V gene is TRBV9, the J gene TRBJ2-3; D unresolved. The V end lost 1 base, the J end lost 4 bases, and 7 bases lay between the germline ends. Germline-derived CDR1 and CDR2 are SGDLS and YYNGEE. CDR3 length: 13 residues. In DNA, the CDR3 is TGTGCCAGCAGCGTACAGGTTGCAGATACGCAGTATTTT. This gives the protein CASSVQVADTQYF.

This clonotype was observed a handful of times. The chain couples TRBV6-5 to TRBJ2-7, with D perhaps assigned TRBD1 or TRBD2 (5 bases each). The CDR3 consists of 14 residues. CDR1 MNHEY and CDR2 SVGAGI come from the germline V gene. V lost 4 bases and J 9 bases, leaving 19 bases between the germline ends. The CDR3 region has the DNA TGTGCCAGCAGTTCTCCCGGGACCAATTCAAGGCAGTACTTC. Amino acid sequence: CASSSPGTNSRQYF.

This chain joins TRBV7-2 and TRBJ2-5; possibly TRBD1 for D (6 bases). V was shortened by 3 bases and J by 1 base, with 12 bases between the two germline ends. This CDR3 contains 15 residues. The germline V gene has CDR1 SGHTA and CDR2 FQGNSA. DNA for the CDR3: TGTGCCAGCAGCTTCCTTACAGGGAGCCAAGAGACCCAGTACTTC. It encodes CASSFLTGSQETQYF.

The table lists this clonotype with a few counts. A read error may produce the germline difference seen at one junction end. This sequence joins TRBV7-4 and TRBJ2-7; D is possibly TRBD2 (6 bases). Germline CDR1 and CDR2: SGHVT and SQSDAQ. This CDR3 is built from 15 residues. CDR3 sequence reads: CASRQTGVPSHEQYF. The CDR3 region has the DNA TGTGCCAGCAGGCAAACGGGAGTTCCCTCCCACGAGCAGTACTTC.

This clonotype showed up just a few times. The gene calls are TRBV6-1 and TRBJ2-7; 7 nucleotides agree with TRBD1. This CDR3 contains 14 residues. Trimming removed 8 bases from V and 0 bases from J; junction bases left unmatched: 7. Germline CDR1 MNHNS, CDR2 SASEGT. The CDR3, as DNA: TGTGCCAGCGGGAACAGGGGCAGCTCCTACGAGCAGTACTTC. The encoded protein is CASGNRGSSYEQYF.

CDR3 nucleotides: TGTGCCAGCAGTTACAGGGCTAGCGGGGGCCGCACAGATACGCAGTATTTT. This translates into CASSYRASGGRTDTQYF. The chain links TRBV6-5 to TRBJ2-3, with 10 bases aligning to TRBD2. The V and J ends lost 2 bases and 1 base, in that order; junction bases with no gene match: 6. The V gene's germline CDR1 is MNHEY and CDR2 SVGAGI. The CDR3 covers 17 residues.

The chain joins TRBV5-1 to TRBJ2-5; 10 bases are a match to TRBD2. This CDR3 region has 16 residues. CDR1 is SGHRS, CDR2 YFSETQ, per germline. V lost 0 bases, J lost 4 bases, and 6 bases stayed unmatched. The CDR3 nucleotides read TGCGCCAGCAGCTTGGGTCCAGCGGGGGGGCGAGAGACCCAGTACTTC. Translating gives CASSLGPAGGRETQYF.

This chain joins TRBV12-3 or TRBV12-4 and TRBJ2-2; no clear D gene. The CDR3 is 14 amino acids. The V end lost 5 bases, the J end lost 7 bases, and 14 bases lay between the germline ends. The chain's CDR3 is CASSPPTEIGELFF. The CDR3 DNA sequence: TGTGCCAGCAGTCCCCCGACGGAAATCGGGGAGCTGTTTTTT.

The CDR3 DNA is TGCGCCAGCAGCCAAGGACCAGGGAAGGGCAATCAGCCCCAGCATTTT. Translating gives CASSQGPGKGNQPQHF. The V call is TRBV4-1, the J call TRBJ1-5; D possibly corresponds to TRBD1 (5 bases). CDR1 MGHRA and CDR2 YSYEKL come from the germline V gene. The CDR3 runs 16 residues. Deletions cut 1 base from V and 2 bases from J, with 12 bases between.

This clonotype was counted at least ten times. The J gene is TRBJ2-7, the V gene TRBV20-1; the D is unclear. CDR1 and CDR2 from the germline V gene are DFQATT and SNEGSKA (reference sequence). V was clipped by 3 bases and J by 0 bases, with 9 bases between them. This CDR3 spans 13 amino acids. This CDR3 is CSASPTSSYEQYF. CDR3 bases: TGCAGTGCTAGTCCTACCTCCTCCTACGAGCAGTACTTC.

This chain joins TRBV2 and TRBJ1-4; the D gene is possibly TRBD1 (6 bases). The CDR3 has 15 amino acids. Per germline, CDR1 SNHLY and CDR2 FYNNEI. V dropped 6 bases and J dropped 0 bases, with 11 bases sitting between them. CDR3 DNA: TGTGCCAGCAGGTGGACAGCAGCAACTAATGAAAAACTGTTTTTT. This encodes CASRWTAATNEKLFF.

The V and J genes are TRBV15 and TRBJ2-6, with 7 nucleotides matching TRBD1. V dropped 1 base and J dropped 0; count of bases not matched to a gene: 6. The CDR3 contains 18 residues. Germline V lookup: CDR1 LNHNV, CDR2 YYDKDF (reference sequence). CDR3 coding DNA: TGTGCCACCAGCAGAGGTATAGGGGGCCGCTCTGGGGCCAACGTCCTGACTTTC. Translating it yields CATSRGIGGRSGANVLTF.

The gene calls are TRBV5-6 and TRBJ2-3, with no clear D. The germline V and J ends were trimmed by 4 bases and 0 bases, with 12 bases remaining between them. In germline, CDR1 is SGHDT, CDR2 YYEEEE. The CDR3 is made up of 15 amino acids. The CDR3 is CASSRPGVSTDTQYF. The CDR3, as DNA: TGTGCCAGCAGCCGACCCGGAGTAAGCACAGATACGCAGTATTTT.

This rearrangement joins TRBV20-1 to TRBJ2-2, with 8 bases identical to TRBD2. The CDR3 loop spans 16 amino acids. Losses at the gene ends were 0 bases for V and 6 bases for J; bases not matched to a gene: 9. CDR1 and CDR2 from the germline V gene are DFQATT and SNEGSKA (reference sequence). The DNA of the CDR3 is TGCAGTGCTAGAGATTCAAGAAAGACTAGCGCCGGGGAGCTGTTTTTT. Amino acid sequence: CSARDSRKTSAGELFF.

This chain uses TRBV18 with TRBJ2-5; D uncertain. The germline V and J ends were trimmed by 3 bases and 2 bases, with 10 bases remaining between them. The CDR3 sequence is 14 residues long. The V gene's germline CDR1 is KGHSH and CDR2 LQKENI. The CDR3 DNA reads TGTGCCAGCTCACCCGCGTTTCTTCAAGAGACCCAGTACTTC. This sequence encodes CASSPAFLQETQYF.

The chain recombines TRBV29-1 with TRBJ2-1; a weak D match, TRBD2 (5 bases). Looked up from germline, CDR1 is SQVTM and CDR2 is ANQGSEA. This CDR3 is 12 amino acids long. The V end was cut by 4 bases, the J end by 3 bases, with 7 bases between. CDR3 sequence: CSVGDYYNEQFF. The CDR3 DNA sequence: TGCAGCGTTGGAGACTACTACAATGAGCAGTTCTTC.

The rearrangement joins TRBV10-3 to TRBJ1-2; D possibly corresponds to TRBD1 (5 bases). The germline CDR1 and CDR2 sequences are ENHRY and SYGVKD. The CDR3 totals 16 residues. V shed 9 bases and J shed 4 bases, with 24 bases lying between them. In nucleotides, the CDR3 is TGTGCCATTAGAGGGACTGAGGTTGCGGGGGGCTATGGCTACACCTTC. Translated: CAIRGTEVAGGYGYTF.

V and J are TRBV28 and TRBJ1-5, with D unresolved. Trimming shortened V by 2 bases and J by 2 bases, and 10 bases separated the two germline ends. This CDR3 is 15 amino acids long. CDR1 MDHEN and CDR2 SYDVKM come from the germline V gene. CDR3 coding DNA: TGTGCCAGCAGTTTACTAGCACCCGGCAATCAGCCCCAGCATTTT. Translating it yields CASSLLAPGNQPQHF.

This clonotype was counted only a few times. V usage is TRBV5-1 and J usage is TRBJ2-1; weak D call: TRBD2 (5 bases). V was shortened by 4 bases and J by 5 bases, with 16 bases between the two germline ends. The CDR3 consists of 15 residues. The germline CDR1 and CDR2 sequences are SGHRS and YFSETQ. The CDR3 sequence is CASSLRSWGDNEQFF. In nucleotides, the CDR3 is TGCGCCAGCAGCCTACGGAGCTGGGGAGACAATGAGCAGTTCTTC.

The chain couples TRBV18 to TRBJ2-7; D is ambiguous. The germline CDR1 and CDR2 sequences are KGHSH and LQKENI. The CDR3 is made up of 15 amino acids. V was pared by 0 bases and J by 2 bases, with 11 bases between. The CDR3 loop is CASSPPAGATYEQYF. CDR3 sequence (DNA): TGTGCCAGCTCACCACCAGCAGGTGCCACCTACGAGCAGTACTTC.

This clonotype was observed at least ten times. The gene calls are TRBV12-3 or TRBV12-4 and TRBJ2-1; perhaps TRBD1 as D (6 bases). This CDR3 has 13 residues. Trimming took off 2 bases at V and 6 bases at J, with 8 bases between the two ends. CDR3 amino acids: CASSLTGTNEQFF. Written as DNA, the CDR3 is TGTGCCAGCAGTTTAACAGGGACCAATGAGCAGTTCTTC.